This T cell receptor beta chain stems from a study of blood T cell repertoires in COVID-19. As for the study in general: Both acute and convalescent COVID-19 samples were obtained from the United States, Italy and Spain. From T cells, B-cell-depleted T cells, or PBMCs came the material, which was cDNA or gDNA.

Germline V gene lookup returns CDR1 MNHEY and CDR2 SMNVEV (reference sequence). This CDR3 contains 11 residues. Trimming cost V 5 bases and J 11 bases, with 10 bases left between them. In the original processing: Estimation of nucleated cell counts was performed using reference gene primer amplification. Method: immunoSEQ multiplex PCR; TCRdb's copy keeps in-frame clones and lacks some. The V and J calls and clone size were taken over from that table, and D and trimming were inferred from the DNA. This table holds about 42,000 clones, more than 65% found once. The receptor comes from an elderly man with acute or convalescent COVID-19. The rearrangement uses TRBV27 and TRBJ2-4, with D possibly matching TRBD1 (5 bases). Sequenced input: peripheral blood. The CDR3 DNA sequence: TGTGCCAGCAGTAGCAGGGTTCTTCAGTACTTC. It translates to CASSSRVLQYF.